The subject of this entry is one T cell receptor beta chain. What it binds is unknown. The junction shows a germline mismatch at one end, possibly a read error. This entry is derived from a study of Graves' ophthalmopathy and Graves' hyperthyroidism. The CDR3 loop spans 15 amino acids. Germline lookup yields CDR1 MGHRA and CDR2 YSYEKL. Study results and limitations: Most thyroid clonotypes with frequency above 0.001 were detected in blood too.

Amplification of TCR beta CDR3 regions used RNA transcripts. After a first-round RT-PCR with HTBI primers, a second-round multiplex PCR was run. MiXCR was run by TCRdb on the multiplex PCR reads, yielding one entry per CDR3 protein. The data contain over 500,000 distinct CDR3 sequences, 22% of them seen just once; the ten biggest clones take up roughly 7.4%. Cases classed as stable hyperthyroidism had no ophthalmopathy within 18 months of follow-up. Clinical symptoms, serum thyroxine, TRAb, thyroid ultrasound and orbital computed tomography determined diagnosis. The sequenced sample was peripheral blood. This TCR was sampled from a woman aged 18-29 years with stable Graves' hyperthyroidism. Some clones in this sample may be carry-over from other donors' samples. The chain has TRBV4-1 and TRBJ1-5; D is perhaps TRBD1 (5 bases). The CDR3 spells CAISQGTYSNQPQHF. For the CDR3, the DNA is TGCGCCATCAGCCAGGGCACGTATAGCAATCAGCCCCAGCATTTT.